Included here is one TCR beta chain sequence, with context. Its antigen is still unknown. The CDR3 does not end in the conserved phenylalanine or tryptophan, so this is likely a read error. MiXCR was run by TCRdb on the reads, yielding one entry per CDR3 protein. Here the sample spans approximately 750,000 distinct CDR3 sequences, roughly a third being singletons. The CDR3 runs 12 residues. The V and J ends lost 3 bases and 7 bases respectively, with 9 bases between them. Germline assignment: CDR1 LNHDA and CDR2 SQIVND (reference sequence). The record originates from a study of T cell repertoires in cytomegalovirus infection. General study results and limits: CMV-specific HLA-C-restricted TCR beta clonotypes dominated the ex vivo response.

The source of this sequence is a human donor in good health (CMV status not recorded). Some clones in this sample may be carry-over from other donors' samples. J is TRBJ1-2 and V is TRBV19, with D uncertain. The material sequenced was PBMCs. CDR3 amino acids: CASSMVSIGYTL. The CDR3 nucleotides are TGTGCCAGTAGTATGGTATCGATTGGCTACACCTTA.